This is a list of T cell receptor beta chains from one sample in a study of OX40 agonist ivuxolimab in advanced cancers. The protocol was immunoSEQ multiplex PCR, while the TCRdb copy is restricted to in-frame clones and leaves out a portion. The table records approximately 45,000 clones, 80% of them present only once. The input for sequencing was CD4+ or CD8+ T cells sorted from blood, taken in a trial of the OX40 agonist ivuxolimab. The receptors shown here come from an adult with an advanced solid tumor such as melanoma, head and neck, liver or kidney cancer. Both conserved end residues are part of each CDR3. The D gene is left open where the match is weak. Rows give clone size only sometimes, using once, few, many, or a class for an expanded clone.

-	-	TRBV18	TRBJ1-2	CASSPAREGGGYTF	TGTGCCAGCTCACCAGCCAGGGAAGGTGGAGGCTACACCTTC
-	-	TRBV18	TRBJ2-2	CASSPQINTGELFF	TGTGCCAGCTCACCGCAGATCAACACCGGGGAGCTGTTTTTT
once	-	TRBV7-2	TRBJ1-3	CASSLEPPGSGNTIYF	TGTGCCAGCAGCTTAGAACCACCTGGATCTGGAAACACCATATATTTT
few	-	TRBV5-1	TRBJ1-1	CASSLPTGKSAEAFF	TGCGCCAGCAGCCTACCTACAGGGAAGTCGGCTGAAGCTTTCTTT
-	-	TRBV18	TRBJ1-1	CASSPRTDNTEAFF	TGTGCCAGCTCACCACGGACGGATAACACTGAAGCTTTCTTT
-	TRBD2	TRBV30	TRBJ2-3	CAWSVGGDTQYF	TGTGCCTGGAGTGTCGGGGGGGATACGCAGTATTTT
few	-	TRBV7-2	TRBJ2-3	CASSVQRHTDTQYF	TGTGCCAGCAGCGTCCAGCGGCACACAGATACGCAGTATTTT
-	-	TRBV6-4	TRBJ1-1	CASSVAANTEAFF	TGTGCCAGCAGTGTCGCAGCAAACACTGAAGCTTTCTTT
-	TRBD2	TRBV7-9	TRBJ2-7	CASSPRLAGVGEQYF	TGTGCCAGCAGCCCACGACTAGCGGGAGTAGGGGAGCAGTACTTC
-	-	TRBV21-1	TRBJ2-3	CASSKTRLAGENTQYF	TGTGCCAGCAGCAAAACACGACTAGCGGGGGAGAATACGCAGTATTTT
-	TRBD1	TRBV4-3	TRBJ1-6	CASSLGQGASPLHF	TGCGCCAGCAGCCTCGGACAGGGGGCCTCACCCCTCCACTTT
-	-	TRBV30	TRBJ1-1	CAWSGGRVGTEAFF	TGTGCCTGGAGTGGGGGCAGGGTCGGGACTGAAGCTTTCTTT
-	-	TRBV7-2	TRBJ1-6	CASRADSSNSPLHF	TGTGCCAGCAGAGCGGACAGCTCAAATTCACCCCTCCACTTT
once	TRBD1	TRBV6-5	TRBJ1-2	CASSYDRGLTGYTF	TGTGCCAGCAGTTACGACAGGGGCTTAACAGGCTACACCTTC
-	-	TRBV7-3	TRBJ1-6	CASSLTGTKSPLHF	TGTGCCAGCAGCTTGACCGGGACAAAGTCACCCCTCCACTTT
once	TRBD2	TRBV5-1	TRBJ2-7	CASSLPGLAYEQYF	TGCGCCAGCAGCTTACCGGGACTAGCCTACGAGCAGTACTTC